Shown below are 7 T cell receptor beta chains from a single sample sequenced in a study of blood T cells in healthy people across ages. Together with a sample-barcoded 5' primer, a J-beta primer mix was included in a second PCR lasting about 7 to 12 cycles. TCRdb re-called the 5' RACE reads with MiXCR, one entry per CDR3 protein. This sample has about a million distinct CDR3 sequences; approximately 38% occur once, and the top ten carry approximately 14%. Sequencing input: blood. The receptors were sampled from a man younger than 35 in good health.

The chain uses TRBV4-2 and TRBJ2-3; possible D gene TRBD2, 5 bases. V lost 1 base and J lost 8, with 13 bases in between. Germline CDR1 LGHNA, CDR2 YNFKEQ. The CDR3 is made up of 14 amino acids. The CDR3 nucleotides read TGTGCCAGCAGCCAAGGCCGGGAAAGCCGTACGCAGTATTTT. Protein: CASSQGRESRTQYF.

Here the CDR3 reads CASSTYPTSIQYF. CDR3 nucleotides: TGTGCCAGCAGCACCTATCCCACAAGCATTCAGTACTTC. The V and J genes are TRBV7-9 and TRBJ2-4; D unresolved. Per germline, CDR1 SEHNR and CDR2 FQNEAQ (reference sequence). V was pared by 5 bases and J by 9 bases, with 14 bases between. The CDR3 is 13 amino acids.

This clonotype was counted between two and nine times. V and J are TRBV28 and TRBJ1-2; D is unclear. There are 14 residues in the CDR3. Germline CDR1 and CDR2: MDHEN and SYDVKM. V dropped 6 bases and J dropped 2 bases, with 13 bases sitting between them. The CDR3 protein is CASRKAASNYGYTF. Here the CDR3 DNA reads TGTGCCAGCAGAAAGGCGGCTTCGAACTATGGCTACACCTTC.

The rearrangement links TRBV10-3 to TRBJ2-1; no definite D call. Germline V gene data show CDR1 as ENHRY and CDR2 as SYGVKD. V dropped 3 bases and J dropped 5 bases, with 5 bases sitting between them. CDR3 size: 12 residues. CDR3 amino acids: CAISDLDNEQFF. The CDR3 nucleotides read TGTGCCATCAGTGATTTGGACAATGAGCAGTTCTTC.

The chain recombines TRBV20-1 with TRBJ2-5; D remains ambiguous. Germline values: CDR1 DFQATT, CDR2 SNEGSKA (reference sequence). The CDR3 has 13 residues. Between the trimmed V and J ends, which lost 6 bases and 5 bases, there was a span of 16 bases. The CDR3 spells CSAIPLALETQYF. DNA for the CDR3: TGCAGTGCCATTCCCCTGGCCCTGGAGACCCAGTACTTC.

The chain employs TRBV10-2 and TRBJ1-4, with unresolved D. The CDR3 consists of 14 residues. Germline loops: CDR1 WSHSY, CDR2 SAAADI. V was cut by 2 bases and J by 10 bases, with 14 bases left in between. CDR3 amino acids: CASSEDLGIGKLFF. In DNA, the CDR3 is TGCGCCAGCAGTGAGGACTTGGGAATAGGAAAACTGTTTTTT.

The chain has TRBV21-1 and TRBJ2-7; the D segment call TRBD1 is taken from the table without a DNA check. TRBV21-1 is reported as a pseudogene. This CDR3 has 14 amino acids. For the CDR3, the DNA is TGTGCCAGCAGCGTAGCCCAGGGACACCTTGAGCAGTACTTC. Its translation is CASSVAQGHLEQYF.